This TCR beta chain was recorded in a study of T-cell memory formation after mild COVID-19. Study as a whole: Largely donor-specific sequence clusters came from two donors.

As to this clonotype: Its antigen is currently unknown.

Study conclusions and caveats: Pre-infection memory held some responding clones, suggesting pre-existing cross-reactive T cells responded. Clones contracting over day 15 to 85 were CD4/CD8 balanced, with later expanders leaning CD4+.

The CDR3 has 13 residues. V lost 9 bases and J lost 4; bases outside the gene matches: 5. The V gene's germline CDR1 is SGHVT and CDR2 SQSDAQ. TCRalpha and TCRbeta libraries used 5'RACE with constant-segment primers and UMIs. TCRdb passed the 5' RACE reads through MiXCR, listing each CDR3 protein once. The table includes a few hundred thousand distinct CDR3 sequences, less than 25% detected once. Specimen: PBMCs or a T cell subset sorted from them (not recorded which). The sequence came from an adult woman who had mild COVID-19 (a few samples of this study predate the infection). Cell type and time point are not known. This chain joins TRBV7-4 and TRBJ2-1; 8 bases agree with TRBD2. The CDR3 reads CARKRGPYNEQFF. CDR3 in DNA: TGTGCCAGAAAGCGGGGGCCTTACAATGAGCAGTTCTTC.